This entry lists 18 T cell receptor beta chains sequenced from one sample in a study of CD8+ T cells in alopecia areata. The authors extracted RNA and reverse transcribed it into cDNA as the sequencing template. Sequencing was performed with immunoSEQ multiplex PCR; in TCRdb, only in-frame clones are kept and a portion is missing. The table lists some 88,000 clones, around 44% of them singletons, with roughly 18% in the top ten. Described treatment: oral pan-JAK inhibitor, 5-10 mg twice daily. This sample comprised CD8+ T cells sorted from blood, obtained at week 24, from a patient treated with tofacitinib. Receptor source: a human donor with alopecia areata.

The chain links TRBV14 to TRBJ2-4; 7 bases fit TRBD2. Per the germline V gene, CDR1 is SGHDN and CDR2 is FVKESK. The V segment lost 1 base and the J segment 0 bases; nucleotides outside the gene matches: 15. The CDR3 is made up of 20 amino acids. The CDR3 nucleotides read TGTGCCAGCAGCCAAGTCGGCGCAGGGAGGGTGAGCATAGCCAAAAACATTCAGTACTTC. Its translation: CASSQVGAGRVSIAKNIQYF.

This chain links TRBV7-3 with TRBJ2-5; 8 nucleotides align to TRBD2. This CDR3 spans 15 amino acids. The germline V gene encodes CDR1 SGHTA and CDR2 FQGTGA. V trimming: 5 bases; J trimming: 1 base; junction bases outside the gene matches: 6. Here the CDR3 DNA reads TGTGCCAGCAGCCGTTCAGCGGGGGCCCAAGAGACCCAGTACTTC. Its protein is CASSRSAGAQETQYF.

The J gene is TRBJ2-7, the V gene TRBV28; no clear D. V was pared by 3 bases and J by 2 bases, with 8 bases between. The V gene's germline CDR1 is MDHEN and CDR2 SYDVKM. CDR3 length equals 13 residues. CDR3 nucleotides: TGTGCCAGCAGTTTCCTCGGACCCTACGAGCAGTACTTC. Translating it yields CASSFLGPYEQYF.

This clone was seen more than once but under ten times. The chain employs TRBV5-1 and TRBJ1-5; D gene ambiguous. The V and J ends lost 5 bases and 0 bases respectively, with 6 bases between them. CDR1 SGHRS and CDR2 YFSETQ come from the germline V gene. This CDR3 comprises 13 residues. The CDR3 here is CASRNHSNQPQHF. The CDR3 DNA is TGCGCCAGCAGAAATCATAGCAATCAGCCCCAGCATTTT.

V is TRBV7-7 and J is TRBJ2-1, with 7 bases fitting TRBD1. The germline CDR1 and CDR2 sequences are SSHAT and FNYEAQ (reference sequence). The CDR3 runs to 14 residues. V trimming: 8 bases; J trimming: 0 bases; junction bases outside the gene matches: 4. CDR3 sequence (DNA): TGTGCCAGCGACAGGGAAAGCTCCTACAATGAGCAGTTCTTC. Translated, it gives CASDRESSYNEQFF.

V gene TRBV4-3 combines with J gene TRBJ1-5, with 9 positions matching TRBD1. Germline trimming cut 3 bases from V and 7 bases from J; bases unmatched to any gene: 4. This CDR3 has 14 amino acids. Germline lookup yields CDR1 LGHNA and CDR2 YSLEER. Here the CDR3 DNA reads TGCGCCAGCAGCCACACAGGGGGCAGCCAGCCCCAGCATTTT. Translating it yields CASSHTGGSQPQHF.

This clone was seen a few times. J is TRBJ1-1 and V is TRBV4-3; D is unresolved. Germline CDR1 LGHNA, CDR2 YSLEER. The ends were cut back, 0 bases at V and 4 bases at J, with 12 bases in the middle. CDR3 length: 15 amino acids. CDR3 residues: CASSQDSGPGTEAFF. CDR3 sequence (DNA): TGCGCCAGCAGCCAAGATAGCGGACCCGGCACTGAAGCTTTCTTT.

This chain connects TRBV6-6 to TRBJ1-2, with D unresolved. The length of the CDR3 is 15 residues. The germline V gene encodes CDR1 MNHNY and CDR2 SVGAGI (reference sequence). Trimming left V 2 bases short and J 7 bases short, with 17 bases between. This CDR3 reads CASSYGGAVTGGYTF. CDR3 nucleotide sequence: TGTGCCAGCAGTTACGGAGGAGCCGTAACCGGTGGCTACACCTTC.

This clone was seen a handful of times. This chain links TRBV7-9 with TRBJ2-1, with TRBD2 identical over 12 bases. This CDR3 is built from 17 residues. V lost 0 bases, J lost 7 bases, and 7 bases stayed unmatched. CDR1 is SEHNR, CDR2 FQNEAQ, per germline (reference sequence). This CDR3 is CASSLAETSGSGNEQFF. CDR3 sequence (DNA): TGTGCCAGCAGCTTAGCGGAGACTAGCGGGAGCGGGAATGAGCAGTTCTTC.

The chain combines TRBV19 with TRBJ2-1; the D gene is possibly TRBD2 (5 bases). The CDR3 has 12 amino acids. Germline CDR1 reads LNHDA; CDR2 reads SQIVND (reference sequence). V lost 3 bases and J 9 bases, leaving 9 bases between the germline ends. CDR3 in amino acids: CASSIASREQFF. CDR3 sequence (DNA): TGTGCCAGTAGTATCGCTAGCCGTGAGCAGTTCTTC.

V is TRBV19 and J is TRBJ1-1, with 11 bases identical to TRBD1. The V segment lost 5 bases and the J segment 6 bases; nucleotides outside the gene matches: 8. Germline values: CDR1 LNHDA, CDR2 SQIVND (reference sequence). The CDR3 extends over 15 amino acids. The CDR3 coding sequence is TGTGCCAGTAGTCCTGGACAGGGGGCGATGGCTGAAGCTTTCTTT. This translates into CASSPGQGAMAEAFF. The full variable domain, its missing parts supplied by reference TRBV19 and TRBJ1-1, is DGGITQSPKYLFRKEGQNVTLSCEQNLNHDAMYWYRQDPGQGLRLIYYSQIVNDFQKGDIAEGYSVSREKKESFPLTVTSAQKNPTAFYLCASSPGQGAMAEAFFGQGTRLTVV.

A few counts support this clone. This chain joins TRBV30 and TRBJ2-7; 10 nucleotides align to TRBD1. Germline V gene lookup returns CDR1 GTSNPN and CDR2 SVGIG (reference sequence). The V segment lost 2 bases and the J segment 7 bases; nucleotides outside the gene matches: 11. The length of the CDR3 is 15 residues. The CDR3 DNA follows: TGTGCCTGGAGTCCAACCGGGACAGGGGCGAGGGAGCAGTACTTC. Its protein product is CAWSPTGTGAREQYF.

This rearrangement joins TRBV7-8 to TRBJ1-1; D is possibly TRBD1 (5 bases). The CDR3 is made up of 16 amino acids. Germline assignment: CDR1 SGHVS and CDR2 FQNEAQ. The V end lost 4 bases, the J end lost 1 base, and 16 bases lay between the germline ends. The CDR3 DNA follows: TGTGCCAGCAGCTATGGGAGGGGACGGAGGAACACTGAAGCTTTCTTT. Translating it yields CASSYGRGRRNTEAFF. The full variable domain, with the rest looked up from reference TRBV7-8 and TRBJ1-1, is GAGVSQSPRYKVAKRGQDVALRCDPISGHVSLFWYQQALGQGPEFLTYFQNEAQLDKSGLPSDRFFAERPEGSVSTLKIQRTQQEDSAVYLCASSYGRGRRNTEAFFGQGTRLTVV.

The chain has TRBV6-5 and TRBJ1-1; possibly TRBD1 for D (5 bases). CDR1 is MNHEY, CDR2 SVGAGI, per germline. CDR3 length: 14 amino acids. Trimming shortened V by 2 bases and J by 4 bases, and 11 bases separated the two germline ends. DNA of the CDR3: TGTGCCAGCAGTTACGGGGCCGTGGGCACTGAAGCTTTCTTT. Amino acid sequence: CASSYGAVGTEAFF.

The chain recombines TRBV7-2 with TRBJ2-7, with 9 bases fitting TRBD2. The CDR3 length is 15 residues. V was pared by 5 bases and J by 4 bases, with 9 bases of the junction left unmatched. The V gene's germline CDR1 is SGHTA and CDR2 FQGNSA. In DNA form, the CDR3 reads TGTGCCAGCAGCACCCGGACTAGCGTTCTATACGAGCAGTACTTC. Amino acid sequence: CASSTRTSVLYEQYF.

The V call is TRBV4-1, the J call TRBJ2-2; possible D gene TRBD2, 5 bases. Germline V CDR1 and CDR2: MGHRA, YSYEKL. V lost 0 bases and J lost 1, with 9 bases in between. This CDR3 has 16 amino acids. CDR3 coding DNA: TGCGCCAGCAGCCAAGAGCCCGCGGGGAACACCGGGGAGCTGTTTTTT. Its protein is CASSQEPAGNTGELFF.

The rearrangement uses TRBV29-1 and TRBJ2-1; TRBD1 agrees at 10 bases. Germline lookup yields CDR1 SQVTM and CDR2 ANQGSEA. J was trimmed by 6 bases and V by 7 bases; bases with no gene match: 12. This CDR3 spans 15 amino acids. Written as DNA, the CDR3 is TGCAGCGGCGGGGGACCGGGACAGGGGTTCAATGAGCAGTTCTTC. As protein: CSGGGPGQGFNEQFF.

This clone was detected many times. V usage is TRBV6-7 and J usage is TRBJ1-2, with D uncertain. TRBV6-7 is marked as an open reading frame, function uncertain. This CDR3 comprises 15 residues. Trimming stripped 2 bases from V and 11 bases from J, with 21 bases between. CDR3 loop: CASSYPLAREPGYTF. CDR3 nucleotides: TGTGCCAGCAGTTACCCTCTCGCCCGGGAGCCCGGGTACACCTTC.